Listed below are T cell receptor beta chains from one sample, sequenced in a study of shared clonotypes between healthy human individuals. The protocol was immunoSEQ multiplex PCR, while the TCRdb copy is restricted to in-frame clones and leaves out a portion. The table includes about 590,000 clones, 95% detected once. The sequencing input was naive CD8+ T cells sorted from blood. These receptors were collected from a woman aged 25 to 39 in good health. Each CDR3 is given with its conserved first and last residue. The order of the fields is clone size, V gene, D gene, J gene, CDR3 protein, CDR3 DNA. A D gene is named only where the DNA matches it firmly. Not every row has a clone size; where given, it reads once, few, many or a size class.

.	TRBV5-1	.	TRBJ2-2	CASSLEATRYTGELFF	TGCGCCAGCAGCTTGGAGGCTACCCGATACACCGGGGAGCTGTTTTTT
.	TRBV28	.	TRBJ2-2	CASSLSLGELFF	TGTGCCAGCAGTTTATCTCTCGGGGAGCTGTTTTTT
.	TRBV6-6	.	TRBJ1-1	CASSDNAGYTEAFF	TGTGCCAGCAGTGACAACGCGGGATACACTGAAGCTTTCTTT
.	TRBV7-2	TRBD1	TRBJ2-7	CASSLGQGNEQYF	TGTGCCAGCAGCTTGGGACAGGGCAACGAGCAGTACTTC
.	TRBV5-5	.	TRBJ1-5	CASSLAEGDQPQHF	TGTGCCAGCAGCTTGGCTGAAGGGGATCAGCCCCAGCATTTT
.	TRBV11-2	TRBD1	TRBJ2-3	CASSLGAPGGKITDTQYF	TGTGCCAGCAGCTTAGGAGCCCCAGGGGGCAAGATCACAGATACGCAGTATTTT
.	TRBV13	TRBD1	TRBJ1-5	CASSQEGTAPQPQHF	TGTGCCAGCAGCCAGGAGGGGACAGCCCCTCAGCCCCAGCATTTT
few	TRBV9	.	TRBJ2-2	CASSVGGGTGELFF	TGTGCCAGCAGCGTAGGGGGAGGCACCGGGGAGCTGTTTTTT
few	TRBV10-2	TRBD1	TRBJ2-5	CASSELQGARETQYF	TGCGCCAGCAGTGAGCTTCAGGGGGCGCGAGAGACCCAGTACTTC
.	TRBV28	TRBD2	TRBJ2-7	CASSSRDAPRTSLRAGRDF	TGTGCCAGCAGTTCCCGGGACGCTCCTAGGACTAGCTTACGGGCTGGAAGAGACTTC
.	TRBV6-6	.	TRBJ2-7	CAAAPRLSYEQYF	TGTGCCGCAGCCCCCAGGCTTTCCTACGAGCAGTACTTC
.	TRBV6-1	TRBD2	TRBJ2-7	CASGGLAGWDEQYF	TGTGCCAGCGGGGGACTAGCGGGCTGGGACGAGCAGTACTTC
.	TRBV19	TRBD1	TRBJ2-7	CASSDRDTYEQYF	TGTGCCAGTAGTGACAGGGACACCTACGAGCAGTACTTC
once	TRBV6-5	.	TRBJ2-7	CASSYSQVGFYEQYF	TGTGCCAGCAGTTACTCGCAGGTCGGTTTCTACGAGCAGTACTTC
.	TRBV6-1	.	TRBJ2-3	CASSGTGVNTQYF	TGTGCCAGCAGTGGGACCGGGGTGAATACGCAGTATTTT
.	TRBV5-4	TRBD2	TRBJ2-2	CASSLPSGSLAGELFF	TGTGCCAGCAGCTTACCTAGCGGGTCGTTAGCTGGGGAGCTGTTTTTT
.	TRBV19	.	TRBJ1-2	CASRGQLSYGYTF	TGTGCCAGTAGAGGACAGCTAAGCTATGGCTACACCTTC
.	TRBV29-1	.	TRBJ2-7	CSVEGTGENSYEQYF	TGCAGCGTTGAAGGAACGGGGGAAAACTCCTACGAGCAGTACTTC
.	TRBV4-1	.	TRBJ1-5	CASSQGVGGIHPQHF	TGCGCCAGCAGCCAAGGGGTCGGTGGGATCCACCCCCAGCATTTT
.	TRBV7-8	.	TRBJ2-7	CASSSAGTATIYEQYF	TGTGCCAGCAGCTCGGCCGGGACCGCTACTATCTACGAGCAGTACTTC
.	TRBV7-9	.	TRBJ1-2	CASSLVGYGYTF	TGTGCCAGCAGCTTAGTGGGGTATGGCTACACCTTC
.	TRBV2	.	TRBJ2-3	CASSPPEGTDTQYF	TGTGCCAGCAGCCCCCCTGAAGGCACAGATACGCAGTATTTT
.	TRBV27	TRBD2	TRBJ2-7	CASSLARTSVTYEQYF	TGTGCCAGCAGTCTAGCTAGGACTAGCGTAACCTACGAGCAGTACTTC
.	TRBV9	TRBD2	TRBJ2-3	CASSATGLAGGYQDTQYF	TGTGCCAGCAGCGCAACGGGACTAGCGGGAGGCTATCAGGATACGCAGTATTTT
.	TRBV7-9	TRBD2	TRBJ2-3	CASSSRREGDTQYF	TGTGCCAGCAGCTCCCGCAGGGAGGGGGATACGCAGTATTTT
.	TRBV7-8	TRBD1	TRBJ2-1	CASSSTTLGQGGGEQFF	TGTGCCAGCAGCTCTACTACACTGGGACAGGGAGGTGGTGAGCAGTTCTTC
once	TRBV5-8	.	TRBJ2-7	CASSLESSYEQYF	TGTGCCAGCAGCTTGGAATCCTCCTACGAGCAGTACTTC
.	TRBV5-6	TRBD2	TRBJ2-7	CASSSTGLASSEQYF	TGTGCCAGCAGCTCGACAGGACTAGCTTCTAGCGAGCAGTACTTC
.	TRBV5-6	.	TRBJ2-3	CASSFNALGDTQYF	TGTGCCAGCAGCTTCAATGCCCTGGGGGATACGCAGTATTTT
.	TRBV11-2	TRBD2	TRBJ2-3	CASSLDGRGDTQYF	TGTGCCAGCAGCTTAGACGGGAGGGGAGATACGCAGTATTTT
.	TRBV9	.	TRBJ1-2	CASSVAGLGEGYTF	TGTGCCAGCAGCGTAGCTGGTCTAGGGGAAGGCTACACCTTC
.	TRBV2	TRBD1	TRBJ2-7	CASSDGTGRYEQYF	TGTGCCAGCAGTGACGGGACAGGGCGGTACGAGCAGTACTTC
.	TRBV4-1	.	TRBJ1-1	CASSPLHGGNTEAFF	TGCGCCAGCAGCCCGCTCCATGGGGGAAACACTGAAGCTTTCTTT
.	TRBV4-1	TRBD1	TRBJ2-3	CASSQTGSTDTQYF	TGCGCCAGCAGCCAGACAGGGTCGACAGATACGCAGTATTTT
.	TRBV30	TRBD1	TRBJ1-2	CAWFTGVGYGYTF	TGTGCCTGGTTTACAGGGGTGGGCTATGGCTACACCTTC
once	TRBV19	TRBD2	TRBJ2-1	CASSTGTSGSEQFF	TGTGCCAGTAGTACCGGGACTAGCGGGAGTGAGCAGTTCTTC
.	TRBV2	TRBD1	TRBJ1-1	CASRMGQGSSDTEAFF	TGTGCCAGCAGAATGGGACAGGGATCCTCGGACACTGAAGCTTTCTTT
few	TRBV5-5	.	TRBJ1-2	CASSLEVYGYTF	TGTGCCAGCAGCTTGGAGGTCTATGGCTACACCTTC
.	TRBV5-1	TRBD1	TRBJ1-5	CASSPGQGNQPQHF	TGCGCCAGCAGCCCCGGACAGGGGAATCAGCCCCAGCATTTT
.	TRBV7-8	.	TRBJ2-7	CAGRGTDSYEQYF	TGTGCCGGACGGGGGACGGACTCCTACGAGCAGTACTTC
once	TRBV6-1	.	TRBJ2-7	CASSEASSRGRNEQYF	TGTGCCAGCAGTGAAGCCTCTAGCCGGGGGCGTAACGAGCAGTACTTC
.	TRBV28	.	TRBJ2-7	CASRTVSSYEQYF	TGTGCCAGCAGAACCGTTTCCTCCTACGAGCAGTACTTC
.	TRBV7-9	TRBD1	TRBJ2-7	CASSLLDRGSSYEQYF	TGTGCCAGCAGCTTACTGGACAGGGGCAGCTCCTACGAGCAGTACTTC
.	TRBV7-6	.	TRBJ2-7	CASSLDEGRYEQYF	TGTGCCAGCAGCTTAGACGAGGGTCGCTACGAGCAGTACTTC
.	TRBV19	.	TRBJ1-2	CASSPNESPGIAKYGYTF	TGTGCCAGTAGCCCCAATGAGTCCCCCGGGATTGCGAAGTATGGCTACACCTTC
.	TRBV4-1	TRBD2	TRBJ2-1	CASSRGLAGGLEQFF	TGCGCCAGCAGCCGGGGACTAGCGGGAGGCTTAGAGCAGTTCTTC